This entry features one T cell receptor beta chain sequence. Its antigen is unidentified. The junction shows a germline mismatch at one end, possibly a read error. MiXCR was run by TCRdb on the reads, yielding one entry per CDR3 protein. The sample has about 920,000 distinct CDR3 sequences; more than 25% are singletons. Germline V gene lookup returns CDR1 MGHRA and CDR2 YSYEKL. The CDR3 has 20 amino acids. These data belong to a study of T cell repertoires in cytomegalovirus infection. Study details: HLA-B-restricted CMV epitopes that are well studied, plus recently identified HLA-C-restricted ones, were used by the study. CMV infection plus the matching HLA type was flagged by public TCR beta signatures. The study's findings and limits: Dominant in the ex vivo response were TCR beta clonotypes restricted by HLA-C and specific for CMV. Carriers of CMV and the relevant HLA type were discriminated by public TCR beta frequency.

This TCR was sampled from a human donor in good health (CMV status not recorded). Some clones in this sample may be carry-over from other donors' samples. V and J are TRBV4-1 and TRBJ2-1; 13 bases fit TRBD2. Sequencing used cultured CD8+ T cells from PBMCs, obtained from culture after CMV antigen stimulation. The CDR3, as DNA: TGCGCCAGCAGCAAAGAAACTACTAGCGGGGGGGGCTACCCTTACAATGAGCAGTTCTTC. This sequence encodes CASSKETTSGGGYPYNEQFF.